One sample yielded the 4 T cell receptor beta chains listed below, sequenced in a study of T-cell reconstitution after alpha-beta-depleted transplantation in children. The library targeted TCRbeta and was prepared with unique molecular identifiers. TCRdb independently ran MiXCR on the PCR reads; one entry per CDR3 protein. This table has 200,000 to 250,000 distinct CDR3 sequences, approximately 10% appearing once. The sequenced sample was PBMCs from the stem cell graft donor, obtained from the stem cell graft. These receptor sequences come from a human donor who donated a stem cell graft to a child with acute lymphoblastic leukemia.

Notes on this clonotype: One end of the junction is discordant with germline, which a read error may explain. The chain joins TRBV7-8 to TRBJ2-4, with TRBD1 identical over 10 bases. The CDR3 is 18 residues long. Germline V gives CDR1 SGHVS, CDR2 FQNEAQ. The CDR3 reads CASNLGRQGAKAKNIQYF. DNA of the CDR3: TGTGCCAGCAACTTAGGTCGACAGGGGGCGAAAGCCAAAAACATTCAGTACTTC.

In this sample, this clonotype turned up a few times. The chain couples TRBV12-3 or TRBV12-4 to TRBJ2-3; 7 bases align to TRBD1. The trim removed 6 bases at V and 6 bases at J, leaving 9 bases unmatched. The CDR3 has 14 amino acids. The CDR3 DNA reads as TGTGCCAGCAGAAACAGGGGATTGGTGGATACGCAGTATTTT. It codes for CASRNRGLVDTQYF.

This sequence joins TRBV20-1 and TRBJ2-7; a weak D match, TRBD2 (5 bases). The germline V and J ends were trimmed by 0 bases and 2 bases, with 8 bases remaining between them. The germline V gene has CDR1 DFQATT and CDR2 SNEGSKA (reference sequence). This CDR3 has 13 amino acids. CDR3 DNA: TGCAGTGCTAGAGACCCGGGGACCTACGAGCAGTACTTC. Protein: CSARDPGTYEQYF.

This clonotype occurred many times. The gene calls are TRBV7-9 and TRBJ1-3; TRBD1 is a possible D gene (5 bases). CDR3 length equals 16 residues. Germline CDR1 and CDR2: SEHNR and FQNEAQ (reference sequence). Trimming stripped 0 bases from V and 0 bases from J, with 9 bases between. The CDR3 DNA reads TGTGCCAGCAGCTTAGCCGGCAGGGACTCTGGAAACACCATATATTTT. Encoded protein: CASSLAGRDSGNTIYF. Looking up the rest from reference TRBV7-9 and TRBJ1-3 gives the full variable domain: DTGVSQNPRHKITKRGQNVTFRCDPISEHNRLYWYRQTLGQGPEFLTYFQNEAQLEKSRLLSDRFSAERPKGSFSTLEIQRTEQGDSAMYLCASSLAGRDSGNTIYFGEGSWLTVV.